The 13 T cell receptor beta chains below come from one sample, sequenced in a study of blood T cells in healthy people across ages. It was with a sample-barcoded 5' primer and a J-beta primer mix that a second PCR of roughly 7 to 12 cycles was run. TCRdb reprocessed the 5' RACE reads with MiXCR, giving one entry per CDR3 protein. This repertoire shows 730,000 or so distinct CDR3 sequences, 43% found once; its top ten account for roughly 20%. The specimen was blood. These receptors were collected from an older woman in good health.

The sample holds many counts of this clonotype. The CDR3 is CSVGQFSSDEQYF. CDR3 in DNA: TGCAGCGTAGGACAATTTTCTTCCGACGAGCAGTACTTC. V usage is TRBV29-1 and J usage is TRBJ2-7, with a possible D match to TRBD1 (5 bases). The V end was cut by 6 bases, the J end by 5 bases, with 17 bases between. Germline V gene sequence: CDR1 SQVTM, CDR2 ANQGSEA. This CDR3 comprises 13 residues.

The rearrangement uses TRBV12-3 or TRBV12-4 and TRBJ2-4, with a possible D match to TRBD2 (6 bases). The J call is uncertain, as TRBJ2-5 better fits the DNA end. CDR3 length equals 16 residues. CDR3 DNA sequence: TGTGCCAGCAGTCCAATAGCGGACATATCGTCGGAGACCCAGTACTTC. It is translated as CASSPIADISSETQYF.

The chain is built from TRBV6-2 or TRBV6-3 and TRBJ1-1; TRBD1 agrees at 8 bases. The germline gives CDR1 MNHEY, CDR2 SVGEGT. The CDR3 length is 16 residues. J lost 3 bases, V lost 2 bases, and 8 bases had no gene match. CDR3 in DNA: TGTGCCAGCAGTTACCCGATAGGACAGGGCGACACTGAAGCTTTCTTT. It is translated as CASSYPIGQGDTEAFF.

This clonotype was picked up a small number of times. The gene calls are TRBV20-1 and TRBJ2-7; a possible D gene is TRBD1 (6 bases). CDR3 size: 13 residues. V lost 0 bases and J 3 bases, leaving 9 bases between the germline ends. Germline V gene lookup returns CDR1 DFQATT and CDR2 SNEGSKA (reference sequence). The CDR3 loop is CSARDLQGYEQYF. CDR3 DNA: TGCAGTGCTAGAGACTTACAGGGCTACGAGCAGTACTTC.

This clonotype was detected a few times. CDR3 amino acids: CSAEGLGQPQHF. The CDR3 nucleotides are TGCAGTGCTGAGGGGTTAGGACAGCCCCAGCATTTT. This chain joins TRBV20-1 and TRBJ1-5, with a tentative D call TRBD1 (5 bases). The germline V and J ends were trimmed by 5 bases and 7 bases, with 12 bases remaining between them. Germline-derived CDR1 and CDR2 are DFQATT and SNEGSKA (reference sequence). The CDR3 extends over 12 amino acids.

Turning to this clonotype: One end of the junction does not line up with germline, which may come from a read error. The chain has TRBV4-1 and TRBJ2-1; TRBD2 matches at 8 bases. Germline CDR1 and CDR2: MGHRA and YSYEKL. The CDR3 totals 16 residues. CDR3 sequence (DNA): TGCGCCAGCAGCCCAATTAGTCGAGCGGGGGAAGATGAGCTGTTCTTC. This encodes CASSPISRAGEDELFF.

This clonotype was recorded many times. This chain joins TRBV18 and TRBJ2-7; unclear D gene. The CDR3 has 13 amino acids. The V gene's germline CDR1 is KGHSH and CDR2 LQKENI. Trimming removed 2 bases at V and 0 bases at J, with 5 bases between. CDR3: CASSPSYSYEQYF. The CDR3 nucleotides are TGTGCCAGCTCACCAAGCTACTCCTACGAGCAGTACTTC.

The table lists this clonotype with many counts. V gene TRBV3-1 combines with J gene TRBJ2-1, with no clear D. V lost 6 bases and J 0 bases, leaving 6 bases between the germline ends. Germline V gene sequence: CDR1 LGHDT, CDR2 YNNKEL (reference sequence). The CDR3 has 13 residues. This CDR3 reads CASRESSYNEQFF. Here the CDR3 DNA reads TGTGCCAGCAGGGAGAGCTCCTACAATGAGCAGTTCTTC.

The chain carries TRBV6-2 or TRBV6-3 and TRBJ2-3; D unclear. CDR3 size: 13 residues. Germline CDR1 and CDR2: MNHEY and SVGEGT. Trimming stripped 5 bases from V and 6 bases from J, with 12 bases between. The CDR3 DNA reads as TGTGCCAGCAGTCCCCAGGCCGTCGATACGCAGTATTTT. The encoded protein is CASSPQAVDTQYF.

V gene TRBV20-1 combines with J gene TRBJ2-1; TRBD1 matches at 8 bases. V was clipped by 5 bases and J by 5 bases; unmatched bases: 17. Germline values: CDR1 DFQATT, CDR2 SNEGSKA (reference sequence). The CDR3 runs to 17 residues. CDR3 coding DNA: TGCAGTGCTGAGACGATAGATATGGGACAGGTCCACAATGAGCAGTTCTTC. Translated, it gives CSAETIDMGQVHNEQFF.

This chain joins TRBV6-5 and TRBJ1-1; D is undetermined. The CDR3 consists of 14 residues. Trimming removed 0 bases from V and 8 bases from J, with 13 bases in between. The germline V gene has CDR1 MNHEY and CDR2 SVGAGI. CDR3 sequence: CASSYSIFQREAFF. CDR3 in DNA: TGTGCCAGCAGTTACTCGATTTTCCAGCGGGAAGCTTTCTTT.

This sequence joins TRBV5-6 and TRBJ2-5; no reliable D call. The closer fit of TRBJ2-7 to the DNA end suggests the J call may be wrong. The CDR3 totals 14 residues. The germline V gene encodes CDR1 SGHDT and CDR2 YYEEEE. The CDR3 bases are TGTGCCAGCAGCTTGCGAAGGCAAGACTACGAGCAGTACTTC. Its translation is CASSLRRQDYEQYF.

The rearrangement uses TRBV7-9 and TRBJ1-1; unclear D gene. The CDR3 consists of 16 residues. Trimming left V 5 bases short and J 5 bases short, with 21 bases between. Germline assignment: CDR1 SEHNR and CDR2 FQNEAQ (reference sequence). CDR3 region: CASSTRLGLSWTEAFF. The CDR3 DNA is TGTGCCAGCAGCACGAGGCTTGGGTTAAGTTGGACTGAAGCTTTCTTT.